The rows below give T cell receptor beta chains drawn from one sample of a study of PD-1 blockade in classical Hodgkin lymphoma. This table comes from immunoSEQ multiplex PCR, and its TCRdb copy is limited to in-frame clones, with some not included. The sample lists about 19,000 clones, around 80% occurring once. The material sequenced was peripheral blood mononuclear cells (PBMCs), taken before the fourth cycle of nivolumab. These TCRs come from a human donor with classical Hodgkin lymphoma. Each CDR3 is given with its conserved first and last residue. The D gene is left open where the match is weak.

v_call	d_call	j_call	cdr3_aa	cdr3_nt
TRBV28	-	TRBJ1-5	CASSWTNQPQHF	TGTGCCAGCAGTTGGACCAATCAGCCCCAGCATTTT
TRBV6-6	TRBD2	TRBJ2-1	CSGKTYNEQFF	TGCAGCGGGAAAACCTACAATGAGCAGTTCTTC
TRBV28	TRBD1	TRBJ2-1	CASSRQGREQFF	TGTGCCAGCAGCCGACAGGGACGCGAGCAGTTCTTC
TRBV7-9	-	TRBJ1-5	CASSSQGKQPQHF	TGTGCCAGCAGCTCACAGGGAAAGCAGCCCCAGCATTTT
TRBV19	-	TRBJ2-2	CASRLRGASNTGELFF	TGTGCCAGTAGACTACGCGGGGCTTCGAACACCGGGGAGCTGTTTTTT
TRBV10-2	-	TRBJ1-2	CASRLNSGAEIGYTF	TGCGCCAGCCGCCTGAATTCCGGGGCCGAGATCGGCTACACCTTC
TRBV25-1	-	TRBJ2-5	CASSESAVKETQYF	TGTGCCAGCAGTGAATCTGCGGTTAAAGAGACCCAGTACTTC
TRBV4-3	-	TRBJ2-2	CASSQFPNIDAGELFF	TGCGCCAGCAGCCAATTCCCGAACATTGACGCCGGGGAGCTGTTTTTT
TRBV9	-	TRBJ2-3	CASSPPVSTDTQYF	TGTGCCAGCAGTCCACCCGTATCCACAGATACGCAGTATTTT
TRBV7-2	-	TRBJ2-5	CASSFQGWETQYF	TGTGCCAGCAGCTTTCAGGGGTGGGAGACCCAGTACTTC